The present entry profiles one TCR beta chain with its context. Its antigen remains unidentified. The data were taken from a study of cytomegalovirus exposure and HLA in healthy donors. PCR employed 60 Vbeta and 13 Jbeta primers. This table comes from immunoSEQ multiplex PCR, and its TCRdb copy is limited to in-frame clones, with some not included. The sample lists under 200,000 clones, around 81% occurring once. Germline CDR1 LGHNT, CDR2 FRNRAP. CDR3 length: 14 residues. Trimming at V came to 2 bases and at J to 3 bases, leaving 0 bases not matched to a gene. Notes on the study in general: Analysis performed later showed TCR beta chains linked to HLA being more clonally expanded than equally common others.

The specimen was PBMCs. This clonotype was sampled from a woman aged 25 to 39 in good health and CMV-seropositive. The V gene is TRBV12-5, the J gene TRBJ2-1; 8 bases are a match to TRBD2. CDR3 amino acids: CASGLREGYNEQFF. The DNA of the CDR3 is TGTGCTAGTGGTTTGCGGGAGGGCTACAATGAGCAGTTCTTC.